One sample yielded the 9 T cell receptor beta chains listed below, sequenced in a study of T-cell reconstitution after alpha-beta-depleted transplantation in children. It was with unique molecular identifiers that the TCRbeta library was prepared. A single record per CDR3 protein comes from TCRdb applying MiXCR to the PCR reads. The sample yields 500,000 or so distinct CDR3 sequences, over 9.5% seen once. The sample in question was PBMCs, mostly from graft donor cells, obtained 180 days after TCRalphabeta/CD19-depleted stem cell transplant. These receptors all come from a female patient aged 2-9 years who had a stem cell transplant for aplastic anemia, so the T cells may come from the graft donor.

The chain uses TRBV3-1 and TRBJ2-6; D possibly uses TRBD1 or TRBD2 (5 bases each). The V gene's germline CDR1 is LGHDT and CDR2 YNNKEL (reference sequence). The CDR3 has 16 residues. V lost 3 bases and J lost 3, with 12 bases in between. Here the CDR3 reads CASSHRRGGGANVLTF. The CDR3 nucleotides are TGTGCCAGCAGCCATCGCCGGGGCGGTGGGGCCAACGTCCTGACTTTC.

This sequence joins TRBV12-3 or TRBV12-4 and TRBJ2-3; TRBD2 aligns across 8 bases. The ends lost 5 bases at V and 1 base at J; junction bases unmatched: 5. The CDR3 extends over 15 amino acids. CDR3 residues: CASSMQLAGTDTQYF. In DNA, the CDR3 is TGTGCCAGCAGTATGCAACTAGCGGGCACAGATACGCAGTATTTT.

The chain is built from TRBV20-1 and TRBJ2-2, with D hard to call. Germline assignment: CDR1 DFQATT and CDR2 SNEGSKA (reference sequence). V shed 1 base and J shed 4 bases, with 22 bases lying between them. This CDR3 region has 18 residues. The CDR3 sequence: CSARADRRSTRATGELFF. The CDR3 nucleotides read TGCAGTGCTAGAGCGGACCGAAGATCAACGCGAGCCACCGGGGAGCTGTTTTTT.

This clonotype has at least ten counts. V usage is TRBV29-1 and J usage is TRBJ1-1; D gene uncertain. The germline gives CDR1 SQVTM, CDR2 ANQGSEA. This CDR3 spans 15 amino acids. The V end lost 4 bases, the J end lost 7 bases, and 22 bases lay between the germline ends. The CDR3 region is CSVGVIPAERVEAFF. The CDR3 bases are TGCAGCGTTGGAGTTATTCCTGCGGAGCGGGTTGAAGCTTTCTTT.

Many counts were recorded for this clonotype. The J gene is TRBJ2-3, the V gene TRBV7-6; D might be TRBD1 or TRBD2, each matching 5 bases. With 4 bases removed from V and 4 bases from J, the gap between germline ends came to 12 bases. The CDR3 has 14 residues. The germline V gene encodes CDR1 SGHVS and CDR2 FNYEAQ. CDR3 sequence reads: CASSWGTSADTQYF. The CDR3 nucleotides are TGTGCCAGCAGCTGGGGGACGTCGGCAGATACGCAGTATTTT.

This clonotype was seen at least ten times. The genes are TRBV13 and TRBJ1-1; D unclear. Germline V CDR1 and CDR2: PRHDT, FYEKMQ (reference sequence). The V gene lost 4 bases and the J gene lost 4 bases, with 13 bases spanning the gap. This CDR3 contains 14 residues. The CDR3 DNA follows: TGTGCCAGCAGCTCGCGGTCCGCGCCCACTGAAGCTTTCTTT. Protein: CASSSRSAPTEAFF.

The sample holds a few counts of this clonotype. The chain combines TRBV28 with TRBJ2-3; a weak D match, TRBD2 (5 bases). CDR3 length: 14 residues. Germline CDR1 MDHEN, CDR2 SYDVKM. V lost 7 bases, J lost 6 bases, and 17 bases lay in between. The DNA for the CDR3 is TGTGCCAGCAACGTAAAACCTCGAGGGGATACGCAGTATTTT. This sequence encodes CASNVKPRGDTQYF.

This clonotype has ten or more counts. A read error may account for a junction end that differs from germline. The rearrangement uses TRBV12-5 and TRBJ2-3; 9 nucleotides match TRBD2. This CDR3 is built from 14 residues. Germline assignment: CDR1 LGHNT and CDR2 FRNRAP. The CDR3 nucleotides read TGTGCTAGTGGTCTCGGGACTAGCATAGATACGCAGTATTTT. It specifies CASGLGTSIDTQYF.

The chain combines TRBV7-2 with TRBJ2-7; no firm D call. The CDR3 consists of 11 residues. CDR1 and CDR2 (germline): SGHTA, FQGNSA. V lost 4 bases and J lost 5, with 6 bases in between. The CDR3 loop reads CASSSSHEQYF. Here the CDR3 DNA reads TGTGCCAGCAGCTCAAGCCACGAGCAGTACTTC.